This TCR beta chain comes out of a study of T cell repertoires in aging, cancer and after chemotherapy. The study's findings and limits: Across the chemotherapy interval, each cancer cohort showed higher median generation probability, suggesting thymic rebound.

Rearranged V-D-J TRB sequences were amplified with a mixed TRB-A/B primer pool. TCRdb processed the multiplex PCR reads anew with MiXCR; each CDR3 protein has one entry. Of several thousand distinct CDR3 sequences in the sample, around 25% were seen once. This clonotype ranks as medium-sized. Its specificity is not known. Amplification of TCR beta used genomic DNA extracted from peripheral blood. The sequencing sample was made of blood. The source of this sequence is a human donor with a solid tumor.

Here the CDR3 DNA reads TGTGCCAGTAGTATAGTATACACCAATCAGCCCCAGCATTTT. Protein: CASSIVYTNQPQHF. This rearrangement joins TRBV19 to TRBJ1-5; D not certain. Deletions cut 1 base from V and 3 bases from J, with 7 bases between. The germline V gene has CDR1 LNHDA and CDR2 SQIVND (reference sequence). The CDR3 contains 14 residues.